This TCR beta chain was profiled in a study of OX40 agonist ivuxolimab in advanced cancers. The overall study: The mean age was approximately 60 years, ranging from 23 to 79, with approximately 85% of participants male.

Study findings and constraints: Partial responders treated at 0.1-3.0 mg/kg exhibited clonal expansion among the lowest measured. Among expanded peripheral T cells, antigen specificity went undetermined.

CDR1 and CDR2 from the germline V gene are MNHNY and SVGAGI (reference sequence). The CDR3 totals 14 residues. V was clipped by 5 bases and J by 2 bases; unmatched bases: 2. The protocol was immunoSEQ multiplex PCR, while the TCRdb copy is restricted to in-frame clones and leaves out a portion. Of approximately 69,000 clones listed, almost 85% are singletons. Researchers took blood at baseline, on cycle 4 day 1, and on cycle 7 day 1. About this clone: Its antigen is unknown.

The TCR sequence derives from an adult with an advanced solid tumor such as melanoma, head and neck, liver or kidney cancer. The chain has TRBV6-6 and TRBJ1-1, with 10 bases that match TRBD1. Sequenced here: CD4+ or CD8+ T cells sorted from blood, sampled in a trial of the OX40 agonist ivuxolimab. CDR3 bases: TGTGCCAGCAGTGACAGGGGGCCTAACACTGAAGCTTTCTTT. Its protein product is CASSDRGPNTEAFF.